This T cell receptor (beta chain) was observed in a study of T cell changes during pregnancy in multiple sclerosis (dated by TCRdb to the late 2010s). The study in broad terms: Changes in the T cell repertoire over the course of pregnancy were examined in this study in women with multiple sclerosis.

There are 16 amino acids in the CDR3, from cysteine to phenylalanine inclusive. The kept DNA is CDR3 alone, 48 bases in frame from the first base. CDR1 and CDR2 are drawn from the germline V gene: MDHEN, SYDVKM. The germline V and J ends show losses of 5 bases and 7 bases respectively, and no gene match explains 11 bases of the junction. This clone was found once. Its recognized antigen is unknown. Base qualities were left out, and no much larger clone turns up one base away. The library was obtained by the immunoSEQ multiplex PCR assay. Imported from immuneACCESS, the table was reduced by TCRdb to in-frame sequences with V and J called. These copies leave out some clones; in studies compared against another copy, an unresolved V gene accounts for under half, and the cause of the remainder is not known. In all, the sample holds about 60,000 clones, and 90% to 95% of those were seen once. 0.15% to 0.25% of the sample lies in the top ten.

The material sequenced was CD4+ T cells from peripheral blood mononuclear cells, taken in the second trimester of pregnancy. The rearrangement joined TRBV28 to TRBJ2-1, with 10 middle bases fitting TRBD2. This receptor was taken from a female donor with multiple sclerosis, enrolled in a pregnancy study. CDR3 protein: CASSLSIAGGVNEQFF. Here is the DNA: TGTGCCAGCAGTCTATCGATAGCGGGAGGAGTAAATGAGCAGTTCTTC.